This TCR beta chain was profiled in a study of T cell responses to AZD1222 COVID-19 vaccine. Points from the study as a whole: The repertoires were collected only after the peak T cell response.

V dropped 4 bases and J dropped 4; count of bases not matched to a gene: 9. Germline V gene lookup returns CDR1 MGHRA and CDR2 YSYEKL. There are 15 residues in the CDR3. This clone has only one observation. Its antigen remains unknown. Data came from immunoSEQ multiplex PCR; TCRdb stores just in-frame clones and leaves some out. The sample lists approximately 140,000 clones; 92% were seen once. J is TRBJ2-5 and V is TRBV4-1; 7 bases fit TRBD2. The source material was peripheral blood, sampled 28 days after the second AZD1222 dose. The TCR was taken from an adult who received the AZD1222 COVID-19 vaccine. CDR3 in DNA: TGCGCCAGCAGCCCCCCCGCGGGAGACGGAGAGACCCAGTACTTC. This codes for CASSPPAGDGETQYF.